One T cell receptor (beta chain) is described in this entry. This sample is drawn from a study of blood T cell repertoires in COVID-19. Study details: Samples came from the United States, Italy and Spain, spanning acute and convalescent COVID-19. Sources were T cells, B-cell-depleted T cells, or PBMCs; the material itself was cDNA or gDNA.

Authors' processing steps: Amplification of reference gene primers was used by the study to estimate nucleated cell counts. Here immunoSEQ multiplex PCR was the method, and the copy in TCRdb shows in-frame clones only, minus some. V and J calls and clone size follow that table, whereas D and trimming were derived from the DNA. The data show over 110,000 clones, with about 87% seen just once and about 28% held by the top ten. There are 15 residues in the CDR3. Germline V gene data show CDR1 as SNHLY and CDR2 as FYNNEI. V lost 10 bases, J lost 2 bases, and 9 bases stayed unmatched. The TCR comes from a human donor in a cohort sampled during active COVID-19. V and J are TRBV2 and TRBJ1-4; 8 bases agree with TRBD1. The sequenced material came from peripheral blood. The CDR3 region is CATSDRGLTNEKLFF. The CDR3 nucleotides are TGTGCCACCTCCGACAGGGGTTTGACTAATGAAAAACTGTTTTTT.